The clone carrying this T cell receptor beta chain was recorded a few times. Antigen: not known. The data were obtained in a study of T cell responses to AZD1222 COVID-19 vaccine. The germline V gene has CDR1 ENHRY and CDR2 SYGVKD. The ends lost 4 bases at V and 3 bases at J; junction bases unmatched: 7. CDR3 length: 16 residues. Notes on the study in general: The donor cohort was predominantly white British with a female majority, and clonal diversity may have been underestimated. Unmutated variant regions are reportedly targeted by nearly half of spike-specific TCRs. Among vaccine-associated CD4 TCRs, coverage spanned spike, with dominance at 160-218 and 743-854. Only 5 to 7 AZD1222 recipients were seropositive at baseline.

Generated by immunoSEQ multiplex PCR, the TCRdb table keeps only in-frame clones and is missing some. The repertoire holds approximately 60,000 clones, with approximately 80% as singletons. The chain combines TRBV10-3 with TRBJ1-3, with 9 bases that match TRBD1. Sequencing was performed on peripheral blood, taken on day 0 of AZD1222 vaccination. This TCR derives from an adult in good health. CDR3 sequence: CAISAVTGGHGNTIYF. For the CDR3, the DNA is TGTGCCATCAGTGCCGTGACAGGGGGTCATGGAAACACCATATATTTT.